The T cell receptor (beta chain) under discussion was sequenced for a study of T cell repertoires in cytomegalovirus infection. Study-level background: Used in the study were CMV epitopes, some recently identified and HLA-C-restricted, others well-studied and HLA-B-restricted. Public TCR beta signatures marked donors with CMV infection and the matching HLA.

General study points: In two of eight donors, the top clonotype was HLA-C-restricted CMV-specific. Carriers of CMV plus the relevant HLA were identified by cumulative public TCR beta family frequency.

The ends were cut back, 3 bases at V and 6 bases at J, with 11 bases in the middle. The CDR3 spans 14 residues. The germline CDR1 and CDR2 sequences are MGHDK and SYGVNS. TCRdb reprocessed the reads via MiXCR and lists one record per CDR3 protein. This sample has 84,000 or so distinct CDR3 sequences, with around half found just once. Remarks on this clonotype: Its antigen is currently unknown.

Specimen: CD8+ T cells from cultured PBMCs, collected from culture after CMV antigen stimulation. This sequence joins TRBV25-1 and TRBJ2-2; D call uncertain. This sequence was found in a human donor in good health (CMV status not recorded). Some clones in this sample may be carry-over from other donors' samples. CDR3 sequence: CASSEGGWAGELFF. DNA of the CDR3: TGTGCCAGCAGTGAGGGCGGTTGGGCCGGGGAGCTGTTTTTT.